The 26 T cell receptor beta chains listed next were all sequenced from one sample in a study of cytomegalovirus exposure and HLA in healthy donors. Both 60 Vbeta primers and 13 Jbeta primers went into the PCR. Only in-frame clones appear in the TCRdb table, and some are missing; sequencing was by immunoSEQ multiplex PCR. Counted here are 140,000 or so clones, 78% occurring once; the ten biggest clones make up less than 3%. Sequenced: PBMCs. The receptor set was obtained from a female donor in good health and CMV-seronegative.

The V call is TRBV5-4, the J call TRBJ2-7; perhaps TRBD2 as D (6 bases). Germline V lookup: CDR1 SGHNT, CDR2 YYREEE (reference sequence). V shed 4 bases and J shed 3 bases, with 17 bases lying between them. The CDR3 has 15 residues. DNA for the CDR3: TGTGCCAGCAGCAGGGGACTCCCTAGGGACTACGAGCAGTACTTC. It is translated as CASSRGLPRDYEQYF. The full variable domain, in which reference TRBV5-4 and TRBJ2-7 provide the parts outside the CDR3, is ETGVTQSPTHLIKTRGQQVTLRCSSQSGHNTVSWYQQALGQGPQFIFQYYREEENGRGNFPPRFSGLQFPNYSSELNVNALELDDSALYLCASSRGLPRDYEQYFGPGTRLTVT.

CDR3 nucleotides: TGTGCCATCAGTGAGTCGGGAGGGGCATACCAGCCCCAGCATTTT. Encoded protein: CAISESGGAYQPQHF. This chain uses TRBV10-3 with TRBJ1-5; perhaps TRBD1 as D (5 bases). Germline CDR1 ENHRY, CDR2 SYGVKD. Between the trimmed V and J ends, which lost 0 bases and 7 bases, there was a span of 13 bases. The CDR3 length is 15 residues.

CDR3 sequence (DNA): TGTGCCAGCAGCTTCTTGGGACTAGCGGGAGGCATATACTACAATGAGCAGTTCTTC. This sequence encodes CASSFLGLAGGIYYNEQFF. The chain combines TRBV5-8 with TRBJ2-1, with 15 bases identical to TRBD2. The CDR3 contains 19 residues. V was pared by 2 bases and J by 3 bases, with 9 bases of the junction left unmatched. Germline CDR1 reads SGHTS; CDR2 reads YDEGEE.

This clone was recorded only once. The chain couples TRBV4-3 to TRBJ2-3; TRBD2 matches 7 bases. Germline assignment: CDR1 LGHNA and CDR2 YSLEER. This CDR3 contains 14 residues. J lost 6 bases, V lost 3 bases, and 6 bases had no gene match. The CDR3 sequence is CASSHRVGGDTQYF. The CDR3 nucleotides are TGCGCCAGCAGCCACCGGGTGGGGGGGGATACGCAGTATTTT.

The rearrangement joins TRBV11-2 to TRBJ2-7; 8 bases match TRBD2. CDR1 is SGHAT, CDR2 FQNNGV, per germline. V shed 2 bases, J shed 2 bases, and the junction held 2 bases outside the gene matches. This CDR3 is built from 14 residues. Here the CDR3 reads CASSLLGLAYEQYF. CDR3 nucleotide sequence: TGTGCCAGCAGCTTATTGGGACTAGCCTACGAGCAGTACTTC.

This clone is a singleton in its sample. The chain recombines TRBV25-1 with TRBJ2-3, with D tentatively TRBD2 (7 bases). The length of the CDR3 is 16 residues. The V end lost 5 bases, the J end lost 4 bases, and 19 bases lay between the germline ends. CDR1 and CDR2 (germline): MGHDK, SYGVNS. The CDR3 region has the DNA TGTGCCAGCAGTTATTTTACGTCGGGGGGCTCAGATACGCAGTATTTT. It specifies CASSYFTSGGSDTQYF.

This chain joins TRBV15 and TRBJ2-7, with a weak D call TRBD2 (5 bases). CDR1 is LNHNV and CDR2 is YYDKDF in the germline V gene (reference sequence). The V and J ends lost 0 bases and 4 bases respectively, with 13 bases between them. The CDR3 sequence is 15 residues long. CDR3 DNA sequence: TGTGCCACCAGCAGAGAACGCGGAACTAGTTACGAGCAGTACTTC. Amino acid sequence: CATSRERGTSYEQYF.

Comments on this clone: Compared with germline, one end of the junction differs, possibly owing to a read error. The chain joins TRBV7-9 to TRBJ2-5; TRBD2 agrees at 11 bases. The CDR3 sequence is 15 residues long. Germline loops: CDR1 SEHNR, CDR2 FQNEAQ (reference sequence). CDR3 sequence (DNA): TGTTCCAGCAGCCTGACTAGCGGGACCGTCGGGACCCAGTACTTC. Translating gives CSSSLTSGTVGTQYF. The variable domain in full, with the rest retrieved from reference TRBV7-9 and TRBJ2-5, is DTGVSQNPRHKITKRGQNVTFRCDPISEHNRLYWYRQTLGQGPEFLTYFQNEAQLEKSRLLSDRFSAERPKGSFSTLEIQRTEQGDSAMYLCSSSLTSGTVGTQYFGPGTRLLVL.

The chain recombines TRBV13 with TRBJ2-1, with 10 nucleotides matching TRBD2. V lost 3 bases and J lost 4; bases outside the gene matches: 6. CDR3 length: 16 residues. In germline, CDR1 is PRHDT, CDR2 FYEKMQ (reference sequence). The CDR3 spells CASSFASGGPYNEQFF. CDR3 DNA: TGTGCCAGCAGCTTCGCTAGCGGGGGCCCATACAATGAGCAGTTCTTC.

This clone was recorded only once. The chain combines TRBV4-2 with TRBJ1-1, with unresolved D. V was clipped by 0 bases and J by 6 bases, with 11 bases between them. Germline-derived CDR1 and CDR2 are LGHNA and YNFKEQ. The CDR3 has 14 amino acids. This CDR3 is CASSQDGGSPEAFF. The DNA for the CDR3 is TGTGCCAGCAGCCAAGATGGTGGGAGCCCTGAAGCTTTCTTT.

The rearrangement links TRBV9 to TRBJ2-3; no clear D. This CDR3 has 15 residues. Trimming took 1 base from V and 1 from J, leaving 10 bases between them. Germline-derived CDR1 and CDR2 are SGDLS and YYNGEE. CDR3 nucleotides: TGTGCCAGCAGCGTAAAGGAAGGAGGCACAGATACGCAGTATTTT. This translates into CASSVKEGGTDTQYF.

The chain is built from TRBV5-6 and TRBJ1-5; TRBD1 agrees at 9 bases. V was pared by 0 bases and J by 4 bases, with 5 bases of the junction left unmatched. This CDR3 is built from 16 residues. Per germline, CDR1 SGHDT and CDR2 YYEEEE. The CDR3 loop is CASSLGGTGRNQPQHF. CDR3 coding DNA: TGTGCCAGCAGCTTGGGAGGGACAGGGAGAAATCAGCCCCAGCATTTT.

About this clone itself: A junction boundary mismatches the germline segment, possibly from a read error. The chain carries TRBV6-1 and TRBJ2-1; 10 bases align to TRBD2. This CDR3 has 15 residues. CDR1 and CDR2 (germline): MNHNS, SASEGT. The CDR3 region is CAGRGSGRAHNEQFF. The CDR3 DNA reads as TGTGCCGGCAGAGGGAGCGGGAGGGCCCACAATGAGCAGTTCTTC.

V usage is TRBV7-2 and J usage is TRBJ2-3; TRBD2 might be the D (7 bases). V was clipped by 4 bases and J by 5 bases, with 16 bases between them. CDR1 and CDR2 from the germline V gene are SGHTA and FQGNSA. The CDR3 is made up of 15 amino acids. The CDR3 sequence is CASSYTGGEGDTQYF. CDR3 nucleotide sequence: TGTGCCAGCAGCTATACGGGGGGCGAGGGAGATACGCAGTATTTT.

A word on this clone: A junction end diverges from the germline sequence, so it may reflect a read error. This sequence joins TRBV28 and TRBJ1-2; the D is unclear. CDR3 size: 14 residues. Looked up from germline, CDR1 is MDHEN and CDR2 is SYDVKM. The CDR3 coding sequence is TGTGCCAGCAGTTCACCGGGGTTCAACTATGGCTACCCCTTC. As protein: CASSSPGFNYGYPF.

This clone was counted a few times. The chain has TRBV30 and TRBJ1-3, with 7 bases fitting TRBD1. The V gene end was trimmed by 4 bases and the J gene end by 4 bases; junction bases not matched to a gene: 4. This CDR3 has 13 amino acids. Germline V gene data show CDR1 as GTSNPN and CDR2 as SVGIG (reference sequence). CDR3 in DNA: TGTGCCTGGATACAGGGGAACGGAAACACCATATATTTT. Translation: CAWIQGNGNTIYF.

The CDR3 is CATSRSGNTIYF. For the CDR3, the DNA is TGTGCCACCAGCCGCTCTGGAAACACCATATATTTT. The chain couples TRBV6-1 to TRBJ1-3; no clear D. Trimming pared 10 bases from V and 0 bases from J, leaving 7 bases between. The CDR3 sequence is 12 residues long. CDR1 MNHNS and CDR2 SASEGT come from the germline V gene.

The rearrangement uses TRBV7-8 and TRBJ2-7; 11 bases fit TRBD1. After removal of 5 bases from V and 3 bases from J, the junction contained 3 bases not matched to a gene. The CDR3 spans 14 residues. Per germline, CDR1 SGHVS and CDR2 FQNEAQ. The CDR3: CASSQDRGLYEQYF. The CDR3 nucleotides are TGTGCCAGCAGCCAGGACAGGGGGCTCTACGAGCAGTACTTC.

The V call is TRBV30, the J call TRBJ2-1; the D gene is possibly TRBD1 (5 bases). Germline values: CDR1 GTSNPN, CDR2 SVGIG (reference sequence). V lost 0 bases to trimming and J lost 9 bases, with 12 bases between them. This CDR3 region has 13 residues. The CDR3 DNA is TGTGCCTGGAGTGTAGGGGCTAGTACTGAGCAGTTCTTC. This sequence encodes CAWSVGASTEQFF.

The V call is TRBV27, the J call TRBJ2-3, with 13 bases lining up with TRBD2. From germline, CDR1 is MNHEY and CDR2 SMNVEV (reference sequence). CDR3 length: 15 residues. The V segment lost 6 bases and the J segment 3 bases; nucleotides outside the gene matches: 3. The CDR3 region has the DNA TGTGCCAGCAGGATACTAGCGGGAGGGACAGATACGCAGTATTTT. Its translation: CASRILAGGTDTQYF.

The sample holds one count of this clone. The CDR3 DNA sequence: TGTGCCAGCAGCCAAGAACAGTTGGCGGGGACCAACACCGGGGAGCTGTTTTTT. Translated, it gives CASSQEQLAGTNTGELFF. This chain links TRBV4-2 with TRBJ2-2; TRBD2 is a possible D gene (6 bases). The CDR3 consists of 18 residues. Germline V gene lookup returns CDR1 LGHNA and CDR2 YNFKEQ. Trimming removed 0 bases from V and 2 bases from J, with 16 bases in between.

This clone was observed a few times. The chain recombines TRBV6-1 with TRBJ1-5; tentative D call: TRBD1 (6 bases). Germline-derived CDR1 and CDR2 are MNHNS and SASEGT. The CDR3 is 14 residues long. V was cut by 2 bases and J by 7 bases, with 12 bases left in between. CDR3 protein: CASSELGAGQPQHF. CDR3 in DNA: TGTGCCAGCAGTGAATTGGGGGCAGGGCAGCCCCAGCATTTT.

V is TRBV19 and J is TRBJ2-5; D possibly corresponds to TRBD1 (6 bases). The V gene's germline CDR1 is LNHDA and CDR2 SQIVND (reference sequence). With 5 bases removed from V and 4 bases from J, the gap between germline ends came to 11 bases. This CDR3 spans 13 amino acids. CDR3 sequence (DNA): TGTGCCAGTAGTCCCCCCAGGGGAGAGACCCAGTACTTC. Translation gives CASSPPRGETQYF.

This clone was counted at least ten times. The gene calls are TRBV6-1 and TRBJ1-2; D possibly corresponds to TRBD1 (6 bases). The germline V gene encodes CDR1 MNHNS and CDR2 SASEGT. V was pared by 2 bases and J by 4 bases, with 14 bases between. The CDR3 contains 15 residues. The CDR3 bases are TGTGCCAGCAGTGAACCCCGGACAGCCCGCTATGGCTACACCTTC. Translated, it gives CASSEPRTARYGYTF.

V is TRBV7-9 and J is TRBJ2-5; a weak D match, TRBD1 (5 bases). The CDR3 runs to 14 residues. Trimming stripped 8 bases from V and 1 base from J, with 14 bases between. Germline CDR1 and CDR2: SEHNR and FQNEAQ (reference sequence). The CDR3 region is CASCRGRSQETQYF. The CDR3 DNA is TGTGCCAGCTGTAGGGGAAGGAGCCAAGAGACCCAGTACTTC.

The CDR3 reads CASSPGTGGRDTEAFF. CDR3 nucleotides: TGTGCCAGCAGCCCAGGGACAGGGGGCAGAGACACTGAAGCTTTCTTT. The gene calls are TRBV7-9 and TRBJ1-1, with 12 positions matching TRBD1. V lost 5 bases to trimming and J lost 3 bases; unmatched junction nucleotides: 7. The CDR3 consists of 16 residues. CDR1 is SEHNR, CDR2 FQNEAQ, per germline (reference sequence).